This TCR beta chain stems from a study of blood T cell repertoires in COVID-19. Study-wide background: From T cells, B-cell-depleted T cells, or PBMCs came the material, which was cDNA or gDNA.

The ends were cut back, 4 bases at V and 1 base at J, with 9 bases in the middle. The CDR3 covers 14 residues. CDR1 is SGHTA and CDR2 is FQGTGA in the germline V gene. The method was immunoSEQ multiplex PCR; TCRdb's version includes in-frame clones alone and lacks a portion of them. The sample gives hundreds of thousands of clones, 85% to 90% of which show up once; around 3% is in the top ten. The sequencing input was peripheral blood. This clonotype was sampled from a human donor in a cohort sampled during active COVID-19. The gene calls are TRBV7-3 and TRBJ2-3; D is uncertain. The CDR3 nucleotides read TGTGCCAGCAGCTCTCTCGGAGGCACAGATACGCAGTATTTT. It translates to CASSSLGGTDTQYF. The whole variable domain, remainder taken from reference TRBV7-3 and TRBJ2-3, is GAGVSQTPSNKVTEKGKYVELRCDPISGHTALYWYRQSLGQGPEFLIYFQGTGAADDSGLPNDRFFAVRPEGSVSTLKIQRTERGDSAVYLCASSSLGGTDTQYFGPGTRLTVL.